These 27 T cell receptor beta chains originate from one sample sequenced in a study of blood T cell repertoires in COVID-19. Produced via immunoSEQ multiplex PCR; TCRdb's table is partial and in-frame only. The data show about 55,000 clones, about nine tenths seen once. Sequencing used peripheral blood. The origin of the receptors is a man in his forties or fifties with COVID-19, enrolled during active disease.

This chain links TRBV4-1 with TRBJ2-2; no reliable D call. Trimming shortened V by 0 bases and J by 2 bases, and 10 bases separated the two germline ends. Germline V gives CDR1 MGHRA, CDR2 YSYEKL. This CDR3 comprises 16 residues. The CDR3 is CASSQESVLNTGELFF. CDR3 nucleotide sequence: TGCGCCAGCAGCCAAGAATCCGTTTTAAACACCGGGGAGCTGTTTTTT.

V is TRBV6-1 and J is TRBJ2-2; perhaps TRBD1 as D (5 bases). The V end was cut by 1 base, the J end by 4 bases, with 10 bases between. Germline V gene data show CDR1 as MNHNS and CDR2 as SASEGT. This CDR3 is built from 15 residues. The CDR3 sequence is CASSEGQGSTGELFF. Written as DNA, the CDR3 is TGTGCCAGCAGTGAAGGGCAGGGAAGCACCGGGGAGCTGTTTTTT.

This chain links TRBV28 with TRBJ2-5, with 9 nucleotides matching TRBD2. Germline lookup yields CDR1 MDHEN and CDR2 SYDVKM. There are 16 residues in the CDR3. With V trimmed by 3 bases and J by 1 base, 6 bases remained unmatched. DNA of the CDR3: TGTGCCAGCAGTTTGGGCGGGAGGGCCCTCCAAGAGACCCAGTACTTC. Amino acid sequence: CASSLGGRALQETQYF.

This rearrangement joins TRBV25-1 to TRBJ2-2; 10 positions agree with TRBD1. V trimming: 4 bases; J trimming: 7 bases; junction bases outside the gene matches: 6. CDR1 MGHDK and CDR2 SYGVNS come from the germline V gene. This CDR3 is 15 amino acids long. The CDR3 DNA reads as TGTGCCAGCAGTGCCGACAGGGGGCAGAGCGGGGAGCTGTTTTTT. Amino acids: CASSADRGQSGELFF.

This chain uses TRBV6-1 with TRBJ1-1, with TRBD1 as a possible D gene (5 bases). This CDR3 has 13 residues. Deletions cut 3 bases from V and 5 bases from J, with 10 bases between. Germline CDR1 is MNHNS and CDR2 is SASEGT. CDR3 sequence: CASSDRVITEAFF. For the CDR3, the DNA is TGTGCCAGCAGTGACAGGGTGATTACTGAAGCTTTCTTT.

This chain connects TRBV27 to TRBJ1-5, with 10 positions matching TRBD1. Germline V gene data show CDR1 as MNHEY and CDR2 as SMNVEV (reference sequence). V was clipped by 6 bases and J by 1 base; unmatched bases: 6. The CDR3 spans 16 residues. CDR3 region: CASSPRTGGSNQPQHF. The CDR3 nucleotides are TGTGCCAGCAGCCCGCGGACAGGGGGAAGCAATCAGCCCCAGCATTTT.

This chain joins TRBV11-2 and TRBJ2-1; D gene unclear. The CDR3 covers 11 residues. V was clipped by 9 bases and J by 10 bases, with 13 bases between them. The germline V gene encodes CDR1 SGHAT and CDR2 FQNNGV. The CDR3 sequence: CASTNSWEQFF. CDR3 DNA: TGTGCCAGTACGAACTCTTGGGAGCAGTTCTTC.

The rearrangement joins TRBV6-2 or TRBV6-3 to TRBJ2-5; 8 nucleotides line up with TRBD1. V was clipped by 2 bases and J by 1 base; unmatched bases: 6. The CDR3 has 16 residues. The germline CDR1 and CDR2 sequences are MNHEY and SVGEGT. Here the CDR3 DNA reads TGTGCCAGCAGTTACGGGGCAGGGGGCCCCCAAGAGACCCAGTACTTC. It codes for CASSYGAGGPQETQYF.

This clone was found a few times. The chain links TRBV11-2 to TRBJ1-1; the match to TRBD1 covers 10 bases. This CDR3 comprises 18 residues. Germline V lookup: CDR1 SGHAT, CDR2 FQNNGV. Trimming took 1 base from V and 4 from J; bases not matched to a gene: 12. CDR3 coding DNA: TGTGCCAGCAGCTTAGGGACAGGGGGGTTGTGGGGTGGCACTGAAGCTTTCTTT. Translated, it gives CASSLGTGGLWGGTEAFF.

This chain uses TRBV7-9 with TRBJ2-1, with 12 bases identical to TRBD2. The CDR3 runs 14 residues. Germline V gene lookup returns CDR1 SEHNR and CDR2 FQNEAQ (reference sequence). V lost 4 bases, J lost 13 bases, and 8 bases stayed unmatched. The CDR3 DNA reads as TGTGCCAGCAGCTGGGCTAGCGGGGGGGCTGATCAGTTCTTC. It is translated as CASSWASGGADQFF.

This clone has only one observation. This chain uses TRBV12-5 with TRBJ2-7; 9 nucleotides match TRBD2. CDR1 is LGHNT, CDR2 FRNRAP, per germline. J was trimmed by 6 bases and V by 1 base; bases with no gene match: 16. CDR3 length: 18 amino acids. The DNA for the CDR3 is TGTGCTAGTGGTTTGGGGGGCGGGAGGGCCCAAGAAGATGGCGAGCAGTACTTC. It specifies CASGLGGGRAQEDGEQYF.

CDR3 sequence reads: CASSLRLAGGRYEQYF. The CDR3 DNA sequence: TGTGCCAGCAGCCTCAGACTAGCGGGGGGCCGCTACGAGCAGTACTTC. This chain joins TRBV11-1 and TRBJ2-7, with 13 bases fitting TRBD2. Germline assignment: CDR1 SGHAT and CDR2 FQDESV (reference sequence). V was pared by 5 bases and J by 3 bases, with 7 bases of the junction left unmatched. This CDR3 contains 16 residues.

The V call is TRBV2, the J call TRBJ2-2; the D gene is possibly TRBD1 (5 bases). Germline V CDR1 and CDR2: SNHLY, FYNNEI. The CDR3 is 14 residues long. Trimming cost V 4 bases and J 5 bases, with 11 bases left between them. The CDR3 coding sequence is TGTGCCAGCAGTGTTGAAGGGGAAACCGGGGAGCTGTTTTTT. This encodes CASSVEGETGELFF.

This sequence joins TRBV28 and TRBJ2-5, with D perhaps TRBD2 (7 bases). Trimming removed 3 bases at V and 2 bases at J, with 16 bases between. The CDR3 totals 16 residues. Germline CDR1 reads MDHEN; CDR2 reads SYDVKM. The CDR3, as DNA: TGTGCCAGCAGTTTGGGGGGCGGGGGAAGGCAAGAGACCCAGTACTTC. Encoded protein: CASSLGGGGRQETQYF.

The chain joins TRBV18 to TRBJ2-3; tentatively, D is TRBD1 (6 bases). Between the trimmed V and J ends, which lost 2 bases and 2 bases, there was a span of 11 bases. CDR1 KGHSH and CDR2 LQKENI come from the germline V gene. The CDR3 totals 15 residues. CDR3: CASSPEQGHTDTQYF. CDR3 sequence (DNA): TGTGCCAGCTCACCAGAACAGGGCCACACAGATACGCAGTATTTT.

At least ten counts were recorded for this clone. CDR3 in DNA: TGCGCCAGCAGCCCCGGACTAGCGGGGGGGCCGGGATACGAGCAGTACTTC. Residues: CASSPGLAGGPGYEQYF. The chain joins TRBV5-1 to TRBJ2-7, with 15 nucleotides matching TRBD2. CDR3 length equals 17 residues. V lost 4 bases, J lost 4 bases, and 9 bases stayed unmatched. Per germline, CDR1 SGHRS and CDR2 YFSETQ.

This clone was recorded a few times. The rearrangement joins TRBV5-4 to TRBJ2-7, with 10 bases identical to TRBD2. The junction had 0 bases not matched to a gene; V was cut back by 0 bases and J by 6 bases. Germline V lookup: CDR1 SGHNT, CDR2 YYREEE (reference sequence). This CDR3 has 13 amino acids. The CDR3 protein is CASSLASGSEQYF. CDR3 coding DNA: TGTGCCAGCAGCTTGGCTAGCGGGAGCGAGCAGTACTTC.

This clone was observed a single time. The chain links TRBV27 to TRBJ2-7; 8 bases are a match to TRBD2. Germline V gene lookup returns CDR1 MNHEY and CDR2 SMNVEV (reference sequence). The CDR3 spans 15 residues. Germline trimming cut 5 bases from V and 4 bases from J; bases unmatched to any gene: 10. The CDR3 DNA is TGTGCCAGCAGTCTCTACGGCGGGGGGATATACGAGCAGTACTTC. This codes for CASSLYGGGIYEQYF.

The chain carries TRBV6-6 and TRBJ2-7; the D gene is possibly TRBD1 (5 bases). With 2 bases removed from V and 2 bases from J, the gap between germline ends came to 10 bases. In germline, CDR1 is MNHNY, CDR2 SVGAGI (reference sequence). The CDR3 has 14 amino acids. The CDR3: CASSYEGAPYEQYF. The CDR3 bases are TGTGCCAGCAGTTACGAAGGGGCCCCCTACGAGCAGTACTTC.

This clone has only one observation. The chain has TRBV15 and TRBJ1-4; 7 bases are shared with TRBD1. The CDR3 has 13 amino acids. With V trimmed by 6 bases and J by 8 bases, 6 bases remained unmatched. Germline assignment: CDR1 LNHNV and CDR2 YYDKDF (reference sequence). The CDR3 sequence: CATRARGDEKLFF. DNA for the CDR3: TGTGCCACCAGAGCCAGGGGGGACGAAAAACTGTTTTTT.

The rearrangement uses TRBV4-1 and TRBJ2-2; D uncertain. The CDR3 is 14 amino acids. Germline assignment: CDR1 MGHRA and CDR2 YSYEKL. V was trimmed by 0 bases and J by 1 base, leaving 3 bases between them. The CDR3 DNA sequence: TGCGCCAGCAGCCAAGACAGGAACACCGGGGAGCTGTTTTTT. The encoded protein is CASSQDRNTGELFF.

The chain combines TRBV5-8 with TRBJ2-5, with 7 bases that match TRBD1. The CDR3 spans 14 residues. The J segment lost 3 bases and the V segment lost 2 bases, leaving 4 bases of the junction unmatched. Per the germline V gene, CDR1 is SGHTS and CDR2 is YDEGEE. The CDR3 reads CASSFWDRKETQYF. The CDR3 region has the DNA TGTGCCAGCAGCTTTTGGGACAGAAAAGAGACCCAGTACTTC.

In its sample, this clone was seen once. The chain couples TRBV2 to TRBJ2-3, with D perhaps matching TRBD2 (6 bases). V was shortened by 8 bases and J by 4 bases, with 16 bases between the two germline ends. The CDR3 is 14 residues long. Germline V gene lookup returns CDR1 SNHLY and CDR2 FYNNEI. CDR3 amino acids: CASSRGVGSDTQYF. The CDR3 DNA reads TGTGCCAGCTCGCGGGGCGTCGGGTCAGATACGCAGTATTTT. Using reference TRBV2 and TRBJ2-3 for the parts outside the CDR3, the full variable domain is EPEVTQTPSHQVTQMGQEVILRCVPISNHLYFYWYRQILGQKVEFLVSFYNNEISEKSEIFDDQFSVERPDGSNFTLKIRSTKLEDSAMYFCASSRGVGSDTQYFGPGTRLTVL.

The chain recombines TRBV13 with TRBJ2-7; TRBD2 is a possible D gene (6 bases). V gave up 4 bases and J gave up 3 bases, with 19 bases separating them. The CDR3 is made up of 16 amino acids. Germline CDR1 reads PRHDT; CDR2 reads FYEKMQ (reference sequence). In nucleotides, the CDR3 is TGTGCCAGCAGCTCAACAACAGCGGGTCATGGCTACGAGCAGTACTTC. Encoded protein: CASSSTTAGHGYEQYF. The full variable domain, in which reference TRBV13 and TRBJ2-7 provide the parts outside the CDR3, is AAGVIQSPRHLIKEKRETATLKCYPIPRHDTVYWYQQGPGQDPQFLISFYEKMQSDKGSIPDRFSAQQFSDYHSELNMSSLELGDSALYFCASSSTTAGHGYEQYFGPGTRLTVT.

This sequence joins TRBV10-3 and TRBJ1-1, with 10 bases matching TRBD1. V shed 4 bases, J shed 6 bases, and the junction held 11 bases outside the gene matches. The CDR3 has 16 residues. Germline V CDR1 and CDR2: ENHRY, SYGVKD. For the CDR3, the DNA is TGTGCCATCAGTGCAGGCCGACAGGGGGCGAAACCTGAAGCTTTCTTT. This gives the protein CAISAGRQGAKPEAFF.

The rearrangement links TRBV6-5 to TRBJ1-3, with TRBD1 identical over 8 bases. Germline assignment: CDR1 MNHEY and CDR2 SVGAGI. CDR3 length equals 15 residues. The V segment lost 0 bases and the J segment 7 bases; nucleotides outside the gene matches: 5. CDR3 residues: CASSYSTTGGNTIYF. The CDR3 DNA is TGTGCCAGCAGTTACTCGACTACAGGGGGGAACACCATATATTTT.

The V call is TRBV5-4, the J call TRBJ1-1; D may be TRBD1 (5 bases). The V end lost 1 base, the J end lost 3 bases, and 13 bases lay between the germline ends. This CDR3 comprises 15 residues. Germline V gives CDR1 SGHNT, CDR2 YYREEE (reference sequence). Written as DNA, the CDR3 is TGTGCCAGCAGCTTGCCCACAGGCGGGGACACTGAAGCTTTCTTT. Translation: CASSLPTGGDTEAFF.